This T cell receptor beta chain is from a study of T cell responses to AZD1222 COVID-19 vaccine. Whole-study findings and limits: Spike-specific TCRs gained breadth and depth after people received two AZD1222 doses.

As regards this clone: Its target is unknown.

From germline, CDR1 is SQVTM and CDR2 ANQGSEA. The CDR3 has 11 residues. Trimming left V 3 bases short and J 6 bases short, with 8 bases between. Produced via immunoSEQ multiplex PCR; TCRdb's table is partial and in-frame only. Of under 150,000 clones in the sample, 88% are singletons; the top ten hold approximately 6.5%. This TCR was sampled from an adult who received the AZD1222 COVID-19 vaccine. The input for sequencing was peripheral blood, taken 28 days after the second AZD1222 dose. The chain combines TRBV29-1 with TRBJ1-1; unclear D gene. CDR3 in amino acids: CSVESVAEAFF. In nucleotides, the CDR3 is TGCAGCGTTGAGTCCGTCGCTGAAGCTTTCTTT.